This T cell receptor (beta chain) came from a study of blood T cell repertoires in COVID-19. Across the study: The United States, Italy and Spain supplied acute and convalescent COVID-19 samples.

Authors' methods: Estimation of nucleated cell counts relied on the amplification of reference gene primers. TCRdb's table, derived via immunoSEQ multiplex PCR, lists solely in-frame clones and lacks some. V, J and clone size are taken as reported in that table, and D and trimming were inferred from the DNA itself. The sample holds under 200,000 clones, under 85% seen once. V shed 0 bases, J shed 3 bases, and the junction held 6 bases outside the gene matches. The CDR3 sequence is 16 residues long. Germline-derived CDR1 and CDR2 are SGHVS and FQNEAQ. Sequencing was done on a sample of peripheral blood. The receptor's source is a man between 65 and 85 years old who had recovered from COVID-19. The genes are TRBV7-8 and TRBJ1-2, with 8 positions matching TRBD1. DNA for the CDR3: TGTGCCAGCAGCTTAGCGGGTCCGGGACAGGACTATGGCTACACCTTC. Translating gives CASSLAGPGQDYGYTF.